This TCR beta chain is from a study of blood T cell repertoires in COVID-19. Study-wide background: Sample material is recorded as cDNA or gDNA derived from T cells, B-cell-depleted T cells, or PBMCs.

The CDR3 runs to 14 residues. CDR1 is SGHDN and CDR2 is FVKESK in the germline V gene. V trimming: 4 bases; J trimming: 5 bases; junction bases outside the gene matches: 6. Produced via immunoSEQ multiplex PCR; TCRdb's table is partial and in-frame only. The sample includes about 210,000 clones, roughly 89% of them seen just once. In terms of age and location, participants ranged from roughly 18 to 90 years and lived in around 22 US areas. Sequenced input: PBMCs or T cells enriched from blood (not recorded which). This clonotype was sampled from a man aged 18 to 29 with acute COVID-19. The V gene is TRBV14, the J gene TRBJ2-7, with TRBD1 matching over 9 bases. For the CDR3, the DNA is TGTGCCAGCAGCCTCAGGGACAGGGTCCACGAGCAGTACTTC. It encodes CASSLRDRVHEQYF. The complete variable domain, with remaining parts taken from reference TRBV14 and TRBJ2-7, reads EAGVTQFPSHSVIEKGQTVTLRCDPISGHDNLYWYRRVMGKEIKFLLHFVKESKQDESGMPNNRFLAERTGGTYSTLKVQPAELEDSGVYFCASSLRDRVHEQYFGPGTRLTVT.